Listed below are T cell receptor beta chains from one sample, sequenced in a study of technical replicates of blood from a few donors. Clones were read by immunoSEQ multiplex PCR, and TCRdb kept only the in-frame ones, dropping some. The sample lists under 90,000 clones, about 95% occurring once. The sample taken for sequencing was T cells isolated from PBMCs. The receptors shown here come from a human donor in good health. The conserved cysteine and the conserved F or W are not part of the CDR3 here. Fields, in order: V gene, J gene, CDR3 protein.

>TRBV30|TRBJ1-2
AWSVATGSYYGYT
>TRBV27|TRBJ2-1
ASNRGLAGYNEQF
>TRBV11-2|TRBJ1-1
ASSLEYRGEAF
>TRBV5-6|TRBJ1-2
ASSLSGLSHYGYT
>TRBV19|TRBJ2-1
ASKSERSSYNEQF
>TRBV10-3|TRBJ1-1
AISERSTEAF
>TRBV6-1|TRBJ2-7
ASSEVGRGRGWLYEQY
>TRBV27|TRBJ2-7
ASSPSPGGAYEQY
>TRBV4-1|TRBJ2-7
ASSQDQGGTGYYEQY
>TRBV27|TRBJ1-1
ASAPTSTGNAF
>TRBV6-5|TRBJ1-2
ASSPGTGDFYGYT
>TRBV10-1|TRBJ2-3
ASSPSGRGTDTQY
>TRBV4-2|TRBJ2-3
ASSKRLDQDTQY
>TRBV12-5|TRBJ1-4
ASGLVTTGTGIGEKLF
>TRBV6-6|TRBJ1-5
ASRPSDTTYNQPQH
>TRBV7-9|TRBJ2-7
ASSHGTGDYEQY
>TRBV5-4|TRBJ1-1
ASSFQNTEAF
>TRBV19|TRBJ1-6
ASSTTGSSYNSPLH
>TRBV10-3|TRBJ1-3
AISNAGTGSPYTIY
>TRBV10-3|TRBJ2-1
AISESGLSNEQF
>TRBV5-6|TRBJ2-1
ASSWTSGYNEQF
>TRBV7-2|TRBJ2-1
ASSLVWTGGYNEQF